This TCR beta chain was documented in a study of blood T cell repertoires in COVID-19. Turning to the study itself: Acute and convalescent COVID-19 samples came from the United States, Italy and Spain. In each case, the material was cDNA or gDNA derived from T cells, B-cell-depleted T cells, or PBMCs.

How the authors handled the data: Estimates of nucleated cell counts were drawn from the amplification of reference gene primers. TCRdb's copy holds only in-frame clones and misses some; the assay was immunoSEQ multiplex PCR. V and J calls and clone size are as listed in that table; D and trimming were resolved from the DNA. The sample has some 42,000 clones, approximately 92% seen once. V was clipped by 6 bases and J by 6 bases; unmatched bases: 6. The length of the CDR3 is 13 residues. Germline loops: CDR1 SNHLY, CDR2 FYNNEI. Sequenced input: peripheral blood. The clonotype originates from a man in his thirties or forties with active or convalescent COVID-19. This chain uses TRBV2 with TRBJ2-3; 7 positions agree with TRBD1. The CDR3 reads CASRGQRGDTQYF. DNA for the CDR3: TGTGCCAGCAGGGGACAGAGGGGGGATACGCAGTATTTT.